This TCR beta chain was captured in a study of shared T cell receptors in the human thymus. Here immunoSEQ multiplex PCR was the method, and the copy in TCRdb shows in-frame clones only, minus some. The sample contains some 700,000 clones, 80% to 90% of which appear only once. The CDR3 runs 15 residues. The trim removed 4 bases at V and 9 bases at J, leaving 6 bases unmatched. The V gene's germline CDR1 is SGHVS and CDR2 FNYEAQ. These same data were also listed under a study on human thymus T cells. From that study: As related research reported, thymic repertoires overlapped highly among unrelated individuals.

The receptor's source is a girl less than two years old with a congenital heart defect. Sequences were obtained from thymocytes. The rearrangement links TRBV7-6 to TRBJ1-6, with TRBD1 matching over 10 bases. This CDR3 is CASSSRDRGGSPLHF. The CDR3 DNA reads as TGTGCCAGCAGCTCGAGGGACAGGGGAGGTTCACCCCTCCACTTT.